The 20 T cell receptor beta chains below come from one sample, sequenced in a study of blood T cell repertoires in COVID-19. Measured with immunoSEQ multiplex PCR; TCRdb has only the in-frame clones, and not every one. Seen here are tens of thousands of clones, more than 75% observed once, and the top ten hold roughly an eighth. The sequenced material came from peripheral blood. The receptors were sampled from a woman of 80 years or more with acute or convalescent COVID-19.

The gene calls are TRBV3-1 (or the pseudogene TRBV3-2) and TRBJ2-7, with 8 positions matching TRBD1. Trimming cost V 4 bases and J 1 base; bases outside gene matches: 6. The CDR3 covers 15 residues. Germline assignment: CDR1 LGHDT and CDR2 YNNKEL (reference sequence). This CDR3 is CASSPRTGRSYEQYF. The CDR3 DNA reads TGTGCCAGCAGCCCTCGGACAGGGAGGTCCTACGAGCAGTACTTC.

The chain joins TRBV12-3 or TRBV12-4 to TRBJ2-2; D gene unclear. The CDR3 is made up of 11 amino acids. CDR3 DNA sequence: TGTCCAAAAGCCCCAGGCGGGGAGCTGTTTTTT. Amino acids: CPKAPGGELFF.

The rearrangement links TRBV19 to TRBJ2-1, with D perhaps TRBD1 (7 bases). The V gene lost 8 bases and the J gene lost 9 bases, with 17 bases spanning the gap. The CDR3 covers 13 residues. Looked up from germline, CDR1 is LNHDA and CDR2 is SQIVND (reference sequence). The CDR3 region is CASRQGLSIEQFF. In nucleotides, the CDR3 is TGTGCCAGTCGACAGGGACTGAGCATTGAGCAGTTCTTC.

This chain uses TRBV10-3 with TRBJ2-1, with 9 bases lining up with TRBD2. CDR1 and CDR2 (germline): ENHRY, SYGVKD. This CDR3 contains 16 residues. V lost 0 bases and J lost 4; bases outside the gene matches: 4. CDR3 nucleotide sequence: TGTGCCATCAGTGAGTCGGCGGGAGGGGGTTACAATGAGCAGTTCTTC. This gives the protein CAISESAGGGYNEQFF.

This clone has just one count. V is TRBV28 and J is TRBJ2-7; D uncertain. The CDR3 length is 13 residues. Trimming stripped 1 base from V and 1 base from J, with 5 bases between. CDR1 and CDR2 (germline): MDHEN, SYDVKM. In nucleotides, the CDR3 is TGTGCCAGCAGTTTATCCAGGTCCTACGAGCAGTACTTC. It codes for CASSLSRSYEQYF.

Only a few counts were recorded for this clone. The chain employs TRBV2 and TRBJ2-1, with 7 bases identical to TRBD2. With V trimmed by 5 bases and J by 6 bases, 7 bases remained unmatched. CDR1 is SNHLY, CDR2 FYNNEI, per germline. This CDR3 has 14 amino acids. DNA of the CDR3: TGTGCCAGCAGTTTTTGGGGGAGGGGCAATGAGCAGTTCTTC. It codes for CASSFWGRGNEQFF.

The chain has TRBV25-1 and TRBJ2-3; 7 bases align to TRBD1. The V segment lost 5 bases and the J segment 1 base; nucleotides outside the gene matches: 3. Germline CDR1 is MGHDK and CDR2 is SYGVNS. This CDR3 is 14 amino acids long. Here the CDR3 DNA reads TGTGCCAGCAGTCCCACAGGGGGCACAGATACGCAGTATTTT. Residues: CASSPTGGTDTQYF.

The rearrangement links TRBV2 to TRBJ2-1, with D unclear. The CDR3 is 14 amino acids. The germline gives CDR1 SNHLY, CDR2 FYNNEI. Trimming left V 0 bases short and J 13 bases short, with 16 bases between. The CDR3 region is CASSEALQRASQFF. The CDR3 DNA follows: TGTGCCAGCAGTGAAGCGCTCCAGCGAGCCTCACAGTTCTTC.

The count of this clone is one. The chain uses TRBV5-4 and TRBJ1-2; D possibly corresponds to TRBD1 (6 bases). V gave up 1 base and J gave up 0 bases, with 7 bases separating them. The CDR3 spans 14 residues. Germline V gives CDR1 SGHNT, CDR2 YYREEE (reference sequence). CDR3 in amino acids: CASSLYRANYGYTF. CDR3 sequence (DNA): TGTGCCAGCAGCTTGTACAGGGCTAACTATGGCTACACCTTC.

This chain uses TRBV5-4 with TRBJ1-5; maybe TRBD1 (5 bases). Germline V lookup: CDR1 SGHNT, CDR2 YYREEE (reference sequence). V was shortened by 0 bases and J by 7 bases, with 14 bases between the two germline ends. The CDR3 length is 15 residues. The CDR3 reads CASSLDSSGAQPQHF. The CDR3 DNA reads TGTGCCAGCAGCTTGGACTCATCTGGGGCGCAGCCCCAGCATTTT.

The V gene is TRBV19, the J gene TRBJ2-3, with a possible D match to TRBD2 (5 bases). Germline assignment: CDR1 LNHDA and CDR2 SQIVND (reference sequence). CDR3 length equals 17 residues. V was shortened by 1 base and J by 1 base, with 15 bases between the two germline ends. The chain's CDR3 is CASSIGSGSGCTDTQYF. The CDR3 DNA is TGTGCCAGTAGTATAGGCAGTGGGAGTGGCTGCACAGATACGCAGTATTTT.

The chain couples TRBV18 to TRBJ1-1; D uncertain. The CDR3 runs to 16 residues. Germline V gene sequence: CDR1 KGHSH, CDR2 LQKENI. V lost 2 bases and J 6 bases, leaving 19 bases between the germline ends. CDR3 in amino acids: CASSPEQRTLWSEAFF. DNA for the CDR3: TGTGCCAGCTCACCAGAACAAAGGACTCTCTGGTCTGAAGCTTTCTTT.

The chain employs TRBV6-5 and TRBJ2-3; TRBD2 agrees at 8 bases. There are 15 residues in the CDR3. Germline V gives CDR1 MNHEY, CDR2 SVGAGI. V shed 6 bases, J shed 7 bases, and the junction held 12 bases outside the gene matches. CDR3 in DNA: TGTGCCAGCAGCCAGGTGGCGGGAGGAGGGAATACGCAGTATTTT. Its protein is CASSQVAGGGNTQYF.

The V and J genes are TRBV5-4 and TRBJ2-7; D might be TRBD2 (6 bases). Trimming took 0 bases from V and 4 from J, leaving 14 bases between them. Looked up from germline, CDR1 is SGHNT and CDR2 is YYREEE (reference sequence). The CDR3 is made up of 15 amino acids. The CDR3 DNA is TGTGCCAGCAGCTTGGCGCCGGGAGTGGGTTACGAGCAGTACTTC. Encoded protein: CASSLAPGVGYEQYF.

This rearrangement joins TRBV19 to TRBJ1-2; 7 bases are shared with TRBD1. The V segment lost 2 bases and the J segment 7 bases; nucleotides outside the gene matches: 7. Germline V gene lookup returns CDR1 LNHDA and CDR2 SQIVND (reference sequence). This CDR3 is built from 14 residues. For the CDR3, the DNA is TGTGCCAGTAGTATACCCGACAGGGTTTCTGGCTACACCTTC. Its protein product is CASSIPDRVSGYTF.

This clone appeared once. V and J are TRBV7-6 and TRBJ2-7, with D tentatively TRBD1 (5 bases). V shed 5 bases and J shed 1 base, with 24 bases lying between them. This CDR3 spans 18 amino acids. Germline loops: CDR1 SGHVS, CDR2 FNYEAQ. This CDR3 reads CASSPGMWQAGWSYEQYF. In DNA, the CDR3 is TGTGCCAGCAGCCCAGGGATGTGGCAGGCCGGTTGGTCCTACGAGCAGTACTTC.

The chain joins TRBV28 to TRBJ1-6; D possibly corresponds to TRBD1 (5 bases). V lost 11 bases, J lost 7 bases, and 18 bases lay in between. CDR1 and CDR2 (germline): MDHEN, SYDVKM. The CDR3 totals 14 residues. The CDR3 nucleotides read TGTGCCGGTGGACCGGGGGTTCCGAATTCACCCCTCCACTTT. Amino acid sequence: CAGGPGVPNSPLHF.

The genes are TRBV30 and TRBJ1-6; a possible D gene is TRBD1 (6 bases). CDR1 and CDR2 (germline): GTSNPN, SVGIG (reference sequence). V was cut by 2 bases and J by 5 bases, with 7 bases left in between. The CDR3 is 13 residues long. This CDR3 is CAWSRTDNSPLHF. CDR3 coding DNA: TGTGCCTGGAGTAGGACAGATAATTCACCCCTCCACTTT.

This rearrangement joins TRBV6-1 to TRBJ2-7; TRBD2 matches 7 bases. The germline V gene encodes CDR1 MNHNS and CDR2 SASEGT. The CDR3 sequence is 14 residues long. V shed 3 bases, J shed 2 bases, and the junction held 4 bases outside the gene matches. In DNA, the CDR3 is TGTGCCAGCAGTGAGGTGGGACTACCCTACGAGCAGTACTTC. The encoded protein is CASSEVGLPYEQYF.

This clone was seen ten or more times. The J gene is TRBJ2-1, the V gene TRBV7-8; TRBD2 aligns across 8 bases. This CDR3 comprises 15 residues. The V gene's germline CDR1 is SGHVS and CDR2 FQNEAQ. Germline trimming cut 5 bases from V and 0 bases from J; bases unmatched to any gene: 3. The CDR3: CASSLSGGSYNEQFF. CDR3 DNA: TGTGCCAGCAGCCTAAGCGGGGGCTCCTACAATGAGCAGTTCTTC.